The 8 T cell receptor beta chains reported below all come from one sample, sequenced in a study of molecular identifiers for immune sequencing clone quantification. TCRdb redid the calling of the PCR reads with MiXCR, one entry per CDR3 protein. The repertoire holds some 580,000 distinct CDR3 sequences, with about 25% as singletons. Specimen: naive CD8+ T cells from blood, with Jurkat cell RNA spiked in. Subset reported: FACS-sorted CD8+CD4-CCR7+CD45RA+ naive T cells. These receptors all stem from a human donor in good health. Some libraries in this study had Jurkat cell RNA spiked in.

Points on this clonotype: This may be a read error: a much more frequent sequence differs by one nucleotide. In nucleotides, the CDR3 is TGTGCCAGCGGCGGGAGGACAGCGAGTAATGAAAAACTGTTTTTT. Translation gives CASGGRTASNEKLFF. V is TRBV7-9 and J is TRBJ1-4, with a tentative D call TRBD1 (6 bases). The V gene's germline CDR1 is SEHNR and CDR2 FQNEAQ (reference sequence). V was shortened by 8 bases and J by 4 bases, with 17 bases between the two germline ends. CDR3 length: 15 residues.

The chain employs TRBV20-1 and TRBJ2-7; D gene uncertain. Trimming took off 0 bases at V and 5 bases at J, with 14 bases between the two ends. The CDR3 spans 14 residues. Germline CDR1 is DFQATT and CDR2 is SNEGSKA (reference sequence). The CDR3 DNA reads as TGCAGTGCTAGAGATACCGGGTTCGCTAACGAGCAGTACTTC. Protein sequence: CSARDTGFANEQYF.

J is TRBJ1-5 and V is TRBV30, with a possible D match to TRBD1 (6 bases). Germline V lookup: CDR1 GTSNPN, CDR2 SVGIG (reference sequence). V gave up 2 bases and J gave up 7 bases, with 15 bases separating them. The CDR3 runs 14 residues. The CDR3 here is CAWSIQGGGQPQHF. DNA of the CDR3: TGTGCCTGGAGTATACAGGGAGGCGGCCAGCCCCAGCATTTT.

This clonotype was detected ten times or more. The chain has TRBV9 and TRBJ2-7; 8 bases map to TRBD2. The length of the CDR3 is 19 residues. Germline V gene lookup returns CDR1 SGDLS and CDR2 YYNGEE. Trimming removed 2 bases from V and 6 bases from J; junction bases left unmatched: 22. CDR3 bases: TGTGCCAGCAGCGTCAAAGATCCAGCGGGGGACCCTACCGGGAGCGAGCAGTACTTC. This gives the protein CASSVKDPAGDPTGSEQYF.

The chain recombines TRBV3-2 with TRBJ1-1. TRBV3-2 is a known pseudogene. This CDR3 region has 15 residues. CDR3 protein: CASGLFRPLNTEAFF. The CDR3 DNA follows: TGTGCCAGCGGCCTCTTCAGACCCCTGAACACTGAAGCTTTCTTT.

This clonotype was detected a few times. The chain has TRBV7-2 and TRBJ2-1; D unclear. Germline CDR1 reads SGHTA; CDR2 reads FQGNSA. CDR3 length: 15 residues. Trimming stripped 5 bases from V and 5 bases from J, with 16 bases between. CDR3 region: CASSPHGRLDNEQFF. CDR3 bases: TGTGCCAGCAGCCCACATGGCCGGCTTGACAATGAGCAGTTCTTC. Full variable domain (outside the CDR3, taken from reference TRBV7-2 and TRBJ2-1): GAGVSQSPSNKVTEKGKDVELRCDPISGHTALYWYRQSLGQGLEFLIYFQGNSAPDKSGLPSDRFSAERTGGSVSTLTIQRTQQEDSAVYLCASSPHGRLDNEQFFGPGTRLTVL.

This clonotype appeared a single time. The V gene is TRBV6-2 or TRBV6-3, the J gene TRBJ2-6; D gene unclear. V was shortened by 4 bases and J by 0 bases, with 16 bases between the two germline ends. This CDR3 region has 18 residues. CDR1 is MNHEY, CDR2 SVGEGT, per germline. In nucleotides, the CDR3 is TGTGCCAGCAGTTTTCTCGGTAACTCCTCCTCTGGGGCCAACGTCCTGACTTTC. The encoded protein is CASSFLGNSSSGANVLTF.

As to this clonotype: One junction end does not reproduce the germline sequence, and a read error may be involved. The genes are TRBV20-1 and TRBJ2-7; D is ambiguous. The length of the CDR3 is 18 residues. Germline V CDR1 and CDR2: DFQATT, SNEGSKA (reference sequence). In nucleotides, the CDR3 is TGCAGTGCTAGAGATTTGGGTCTTCCGGGCGGCCACCCCTACGAGCCGTCCTTC. Protein: CSARDLGLPGGHPYEPSF.